The present T cell receptor (beta chain) was sequenced within a study of persistence of HIV-infected CD4 T cells. Study-level background: A couple of participants gave one leukapheresis sample; others gave up to about 200 mL blood repeatedly.

About this clone: Its antigen is unknown.

Findings and caveats of the study: Degenerate expanded CDR3beta sequences were enriched among CMV- and Gag-responding cells.

V was pared by 1 base and J by 6 bases, with 1 base of the junction left unmatched. The CDR3 covers 13 residues. Germline V gene sequence: CDR1 SGHRS, CDR2 YFSETQ. An overlapping HIV-1 Gag peptide pool stimulated these cells at 0.75 to 1 ug/peptide/mL. Sorted nonresponding memory CD4+ T cells were CD40L-negative, CD69-negative, CD45RO-high. Stimulated PBMCs had first been depleted of CD8+ T cells. CD8-depleted PBMCs were stimulated about 17 hours with anti-CD28/CD49d costimulation, CD40-blocking antibody and enfuvirtide. Sequencing used immunoSEQ version 4 in survey mode. Some clones are missing from TCRdb's copy, which holds only in-frame ones; the method was immunoSEQ multiplex PCR. This sample has about 36,000 clones, with around four fifths found just once.

Sequencing used cultured CD4+ T cells from PBMCs, obtained from a patient who received antiretroviral therapy. V gene TRBV5-1 combines with J gene TRBJ1-2, with 9 bases matching TRBD1. The source is an adult with HIV. The donor label of this sample is uncertain. The CDR3 nucleotides read TGCGCCAGCAGCTTGAGACAGGGGGATGGCTACACCTTC. Translated: CASSLRQGDGYTF.